The 30 T cell receptor beta chains given below trace back to one sample, sequenced in a study of T cell responses to AZD1222 COVID-19 vaccine. Profiled with immunoSEQ multiplex PCR; TCRdb holds only in-frame clones, not every one. The top ten clones hold more than 5.5% of a sample with under 200,000 clones, roughly 86% of them seen once. The source was peripheral blood, collected on day 0 of AZD1222 vaccination. These receptors originate from an adult in good health.

This chain connects TRBV3-1 (or the pseudogene TRBV3-2) to TRBJ2-3, with a possible D match to TRBD2 (5 bases). The V and J ends lost 1 base and 2 bases respectively, with 13 bases between them. Germline V gives CDR1 LGHDT, CDR2 YNNKEL (reference sequence). This CDR3 spans 16 amino acids. The CDR3 nucleotides read TGTGCCAGCAGCCAAGGTTTCGGGGTTACCACAGATACGCAGTATTTT. It yields the protein CASSQGFGVTTDTQYF.

This clone was found once. This chain connects TRBV12-3 or TRBV12-4 to TRBJ1-3; no definite D call. The CDR3 covers 12 residues. V shed 0 bases and J shed 7 bases, with 4 bases lying between them. The DNA for the CDR3 is TGTGCCAGCAGTTTAGCGCCCAACACCATATATTTT. Protein: CASSLAPNTIYF.

The chain recombines TRBV29-1 with TRBJ2-5, with 7 nucleotides matching TRBD2. V was clipped by 4 bases and J by 5 bases; unmatched bases: 10. There are 14 residues in the CDR3. The germline CDR1 and CDR2 sequences are SQVTM and ANQGSEA. DNA for the CDR3: TGCAGCGTTGTCGGGGCGGGAGTAGAGGAGACCCAGTACTTC. Translating gives CSVVGAGVEETQYF.

CDR3 protein: CAWSVPPSGVSYEQYF. The CDR3 DNA reads TGTGCCTGGAGTGTACCCCCTAGCGGGGTCTCCTACGAGCAGTACTTC. The V gene is TRBV30, the J gene TRBJ2-7, with 9 bases lining up with TRBD2. Trimming took 0 bases from V and 0 from J; bases not matched to a gene: 6. CDR3 length: 16 residues. CDR1 GTSNPN and CDR2 SVGIG come from the germline V gene (reference sequence).

The genes are TRBV9 and TRBJ1-1, with no clear D. The V gene's germline CDR1 is SGDLS and CDR2 YYNGEE. The CDR3 spans 14 residues. Deletions cut 1 base from V and 5 bases from J, with 12 bases between. CDR3 in DNA: TGTGCCAGCAGCGTATCGGGGATGGGAACTGAAGCTTTCTTT. This encodes CASSVSGMGTEAFF. Filled out from reference TRBV9 and TRBJ1-1, the complete variable domain reads DSGVTQTPKHLITATGQRVTLRCSPRSGDLSVYWYQQSLDQGLQFLIQYYNGEERAKGNILERFSAQQFPDLHSELNLSSLELGDSALYFCASSVSGMGTEAFFGQGTRLTVV.

The chain has TRBV29-1 and TRBJ2-3, with 13 bases lining up with TRBD2. The CDR3 is 13 residues long. CDR1 SQVTM and CDR2 ANQGSEA come from the germline V gene. The V and J ends lost 6 bases and 5 bases, in that order; junction bases with no gene match: 2. This CDR3 is CSVGLAGRDTQYF. In DNA, the CDR3 is TGCAGCGTGGGACTAGCGGGAAGAGATACGCAGTATTTT.

The chain recombines TRBV5-6 with TRBJ1-3, with D unresolved. Trimming shortened V by 2 bases and J by 1 base, and 7 bases separated the two germline ends. This CDR3 has 14 residues. Germline V lookup: CDR1 SGHDT, CDR2 YYEEEE. CDR3 sequence: CASSLGSSGNTIYF. CDR3 DNA: TGTGCCAGCAGCTTAGGATCATCTGGAAACACCATATATTTT. The full variable domain, in which reference TRBV5-6 and TRBJ1-3 provide the parts outside the CDR3, is DAGVTQSPTHLIKTRGQQVTLRCSPKSGHDTVSWYQQALGQGPQFIFQYYEEEERQRGNFPDRFSGHQFPNYSSELNVNALLLGDSALYLCASSLGSSGNTIYFGEGSWLTVV.

The V gene is TRBV5-1, the J gene TRBJ1-1; possibly TRBD1 for D (5 bases). The V and J ends lost 0 bases and 7 bases respectively, with 13 bases between them. Germline V lookup: CDR1 SGHRS, CDR2 YFSETQ. This CDR3 spans 14 amino acids. As DNA, the CDR3 is TGCGCCAGCAGCTTGGCGCAGGGCGGACGTGAAGCTTTCTTT. Translated, it gives CASSLAQGGREAFF.

This clone was seen only once. The rearrangement uses TRBV4-2 and TRBJ2-7; the D gene could be TRBD1 or TRBD2 (5 bases each). Between the trimmed V and J ends, which lost 4 bases and 0 bases, there was a span of 13 bases. The germline V gene has CDR1 LGHNA and CDR2 YNFKEQ. The CDR3 runs 15 residues. This chain's CDR3 is CASSPPGRDSYEQYF. In DNA form, the CDR3 reads TGTGCCAGCAGCCCTCCGGGACGGGACTCCTACGAGCAGTACTTC.

V usage is TRBV3-1 (or the pseudogene TRBV3-2) and J usage is TRBJ1-1, with unresolved D. CDR1 is LGHDT, CDR2 YNNKEL, per germline (reference sequence). The CDR3 length is 15 residues. V lost 4 bases and J 5 bases, leaving 17 bases between the germline ends. CDR3 nucleotide sequence: TGTGCCAGCAGCCCCTACCGAGTGGGGTCGACTGAAGCTTTCTTT. As protein: CASSPYRVGSTEAFF.

In this sample, this clone turned up a few times. Other DNA sequences in this specimen translate into the identical CDR3. This sequence joins TRBV30 and TRBJ1-5; D is unresolved. Germline CDR1 reads GTSNPN; CDR2 reads SVGIG (reference sequence). The CDR3 is 13 amino acids. The V end lost 1 base, the J end lost 1 base, and 5 bases lay between the germline ends. CDR3 bases: TGTGCCTGGAGTGAGGACAGCAATCAGCCCCAGCATTTT. This gives the protein CAWSEDSNQPQHF.

This clone was observed a single time. The chain recombines TRBV28 with TRBJ1-5; D uncertain. CDR3 length: 15 amino acids. Between the trimmed V and J ends, which lost 3 bases and 0 bases, there was a span of 9 bases. Germline V gene sequence: CDR1 MDHEN, CDR2 SYDVKM. This CDR3 is CASSFWTSSNQPQHF. The DNA for the CDR3 is TGTGCCAGCAGTTTTTGGACCTCTAGCAATCAGCCCCAGCATTTT.

V usage is TRBV30 and J usage is TRBJ1-2, with TRBD1 matching over 7 bases. Germline V CDR1 and CDR2: GTSNPN, SVGIG (reference sequence). The CDR3 is 17 residues long. Trimming at V came to 2 bases and at J to 3 bases, leaving 15 bases not matched to a gene. The CDR3 is CAWSRMTRDRLHYGYTF. CDR3 DNA sequence: TGTGCCTGGAGTAGGATGACCCGGGACAGACTACACTATGGCTACACCTTC.

This chain joins TRBV10-2 and TRBJ1-2; no clear D. The CDR3 extends over 14 amino acids. CDR1 is WSHSY, CDR2 SAAADI, per germline. V lost 3 bases to trimming and J lost 4 bases, with 12 bases between them. The DNA for the CDR3 is TGCGCCAGCAGTGAAAAGGGTCTCGGCTATGGCTACACCTTC. This gives the protein CASSEKGLGYGYTF.

CDR3 loop: CASSLLTGGWVFF. The CDR3 DNA reads as TGTGCCAGCAGCTTACTAACGGGGGGTTGGGTTTTCTTT. The rearrangement joins TRBV7-8 to TRBJ1-1; TRBD1 is a possible D gene (5 bases). The CDR3 runs to 13 residues. Per the germline V gene, CDR1 is SGHVS and CDR2 is FQNEAQ. Trimming shortened V by 2 bases and J by 13 bases, and 17 bases separated the two germline ends.

This clone was counted a single time. The genes are TRBV27 and TRBJ1-5; D remains ambiguous. CDR3 length: 15 amino acids. The germline gives CDR1 MNHEY, CDR2 SMNVEV (reference sequence). V lost 1 base and J lost 3, with 10 bases in between. CDR3 bases: TGTGCCAGCAGTTTATTGGCAGGTAACAATCAGCCCCAGCATTTT. It codes for CASSLLAGNNQPQHF.

The CDR3 loop is CASSPPGTNEKLFF. The CDR3 DNA sequence: TGTGCCAGCTCACCACCGGGCACTAATGAAAAACTGTTTTTT. V gene TRBV18 combines with J gene TRBJ1-4; D call uncertain. This CDR3 region has 14 residues. V lost 0 bases and J 2 bases, leaving 4 bases between the germline ends. Per germline, CDR1 KGHSH and CDR2 LQKENI.

The V call is TRBV30, the J call TRBJ1-1, with D possibly being TRBD1 (5 bases). There are 15 residues in the CDR3. Trimming took off 0 bases at V and 7 bases at J, with 18 bases between the two ends. CDR1 and CDR2 from the germline V gene are GTSNPN and SVGIG (reference sequence). CDR3 region: CAWSVHLAGGSEAFF. The DNA for the CDR3 is TGTGCCTGGAGTGTACACCTGGCCGGGGGTAGTGAAGCTTTCTTT.

The chain combines TRBV6-5 with TRBJ1-6; maybe TRBD1 (6 bases). V was pared by 11 bases and J by 7 bases, with 15 bases between. Looked up from germline, CDR1 is MNHEY and CDR2 is SVGAGI. The CDR3 has 13 residues. The chain's CDR3 is CAGKGGSNSPLHF. The CDR3 nucleotides read TGTGCCGGAAAGGGGGGGTCAAATTCACCCCTCCACTTT.

A single count supports this clone. This chain joins TRBV6-5 and TRBJ2-7, with TRBD2 as a possible D gene (5 bases). V lost 5 bases and J 2 bases, leaving 16 bases between the germline ends. This CDR3 is 15 amino acids long. In germline, CDR1 is MNHEY, CDR2 SVGAGI. This CDR3 is CASSQPRTLAYEQYF. CDR3 DNA: TGTGCCAGCAGTCAACCCCGGACTCTGGCCTACGAGCAGTACTTC.

The gene calls are TRBV10-3 and TRBJ1-2, with D possibly being TRBD1 (5 bases). The CDR3 runs to 15 residues. V was cut by 4 bases and J by 8 bases, with 20 bases left in between. CDR1 is ENHRY, CDR2 SYGVKD, per germline. CDR3 sequence (DNA): TGTGCCATCAGTGGGACACTAAGATTAATTCAGGGCTACACCTTC. Translation gives CAISGTLRLIQGYTF.

This clone was counted between two and nine times. J is TRBJ2-5 and V is TRBV5-4, with D perhaps matching TRBD2 (6 bases). Germline CDR1 SGHNT, CDR2 YYREEE (reference sequence). This CDR3 comprises 13 residues. Trimming left V 3 bases short and J 14 bases short, with 20 bases between. CDR3 DNA: TGTGCCAGCAGCTATAAGGGTGTAAGCGGGCCCTACTTC. Its protein is CASSYKGVSGPYF.

This chain joins TRBV30 and TRBJ2-7, with D hard to call. The CDR3 totals 12 residues. Germline V gene data show CDR1 as GTSNPN and CDR2 as SVGIG (reference sequence). V lost 3 bases, J lost 0 bases, and 6 bases lay in between. In DNA form, the CDR3 reads TGTGCCTGGAGCCATAGCTCCTACGAGCAGTACTTC. Its protein is CAWSHSSYEQYF.

The chain employs TRBV6-5 and TRBJ2-7; 7 bases are a match to TRBD1. Germline-derived CDR1 and CDR2 are MNHEY and SVGAGI. This CDR3 spans 13 amino acids. The V segment lost 7 bases and the J segment 3 bases; nucleotides outside the gene matches: 6. The CDR3 region is CASTVTGRYEQYF. CDR3 nucleotide sequence: TGTGCCAGCACGGTGACAGGGCGCTACGAGCAGTACTTC.

The chain couples TRBV7-9 to TRBJ1-1; perhaps TRBD1 as D (5 bases). The ends were cut back, 11 bases at V and 4 bases at J, with 17 bases in the middle. Germline V gene lookup returns CDR1 SEHNR and CDR2 FQNEAQ (reference sequence). The CDR3 contains 13 residues. This CDR3 is CAWNPGAVTEAFF. The CDR3 DNA reads as TGTGCCTGGAACCCCGGGGCGGTCACTGAAGCTTTCTTT.

The V call is TRBV2, the J call TRBJ2-7; the D gene is possibly TRBD2 (5 bases). CDR3 length: 12 amino acids. Per the germline V gene, CDR1 is SNHLY and CDR2 is FYNNEI. Trimming removed 8 bases at V and 4 bases at J, with 12 bases between. CDR3 coding DNA: TGTGCCAGCGGGAGAGATACGTACGAGCAGTACTTC. This codes for CASGRDTYEQYF. Combining the CDR3 with reference TRBV2 and TRBJ2-7 gives the whole variable domain EPEVTQTPSHQVTQMGQEVILRCVPISNHLYFYWYRQILGQKVEFLVSFYNNEISEKSEIFDDQFSVERPDGSNFTLKIRSTKLEDSAMYFCASGRDTYEQYFGPGTRLTVT.

The genes are TRBV5-5 and TRBJ1-5; the D gene is possibly TRBD1 (5 bases). CDR1 is SGHKS, CDR2 YYEKEE, per germline (reference sequence). CDR3 size: 14 residues. V was cut by 4 bases and J by 1 base, with 9 bases left in between. CDR3 region: CASSQTVSNQPQHF. In DNA form, the CDR3 reads TGTGCCAGCAGCCAGACAGTCAGCAATCAGCCCCAGCATTTT.

V gene TRBV30 combines with J gene TRBJ1-2; 11 nucleotides agree with TRBD1. The CDR3 runs 13 residues. V lost 5 bases and J lost 2; bases outside the gene matches: 1. CDR1 and CDR2 (germline): GTSNPN, SVGIG (reference sequence). The CDR3: CAWGTGGNYGYTF. The CDR3 nucleotides read TGTGCCTGGGGGACAGGGGGAAACTATGGCTACACCTTC.

J is TRBJ1-4 and V is TRBV30; D gene ambiguous. Deletions cut 0 bases from V and 4 bases from J, with 9 bases between. The CDR3 has 14 residues. Looked up from germline, CDR1 is GTSNPN and CDR2 is SVGIG (reference sequence). CDR3 protein: CAWSVGRLNEKLFF. CDR3 nucleotide sequence: TGTGCCTGGAGTGTAGGCCGCCTTAATGAAAAACTGTTTTTT.

The chain employs TRBV11-2 and TRBJ1-6; no definite D call. In germline, CDR1 is SGHAT, CDR2 FQNNGV. This CDR3 has 16 residues. V was trimmed by 3 bases and J by 10 bases, leaving 19 bases between them. The CDR3 coding sequence is TGTGCCAGCAGCTTGAGTCGGGGTGAAGTAGGGTCACCCCTCCACTTT. Protein: CASSLSRGEVGSPLHF.